This TCR beta chain emerged from a study of naive and memory T cell subsets. General study findings and limits: Clonotypes are single alpha or beta chains, not paired receptors. Naive repertoires, especially CD8, held a few larger clonotypes, possibly memory cells re-expressing CD45RA. Expression changes during T cell differentiation may affect RNA-based TCR counts. Naive and memory repertoire findings lacked a ground truth for validation.

Turning to this clonotype: Its specificity is not known.

After the first PCR, alpha and beta chain libraries were processed separately. Two oligonucleotides, mixed equimolar, formed the beta constant-region primer covering TRBC1 and TRBC2. Ligated cDNA was amplified by four rounds of PCR with nested alpha and beta constant-region primers and SP2. TCRdb processed the UMI-ligation and nested PCR reads anew with MiXCR; each CDR3 protein has one entry. Of about 90,000 distinct CDR3 sequences detected, around 10% appear once; the ten largest clones hold just over 0.13%. This CDR3 has 12 residues. CDR1 and CDR2 from the germline V gene are SQVTM and ANQGSEA. The V end lost 7 bases, the J end lost 4 bases, and 11 bases lay between the germline ends.

The sample comprised naive CD4+ T cells from blood. The rearrangement links TRBV29-1 to TRBJ1-5; no clear D gene. The sequence came from a human donor in good health. CDR3 protein: CSAQDLNQPQHF. The CDR3 coding sequence is TGCAGCGCGCAAGACCTGAATCAGCCCCAGCATTTT. The full variable domain, with the rest looked up from reference TRBV29-1 and TRBJ1-5, is SAVISQKPSRDICQRGTSLTIQCQVDSQVTMMFWYRQQPGQSLTLIATANQGSEATYESGFVIDKFPISRPNLTFSTLTVSNMSPEDSSIYLCSAQDLNQPQHFGDGTRLSIL.